This T cell receptor beta chain appears in the sequencing data of a study of T cells expressing NK-cell markers. In the study overall: In sorted CD3+CD56+NKG2C+, CD3+CD56+NKG2C- and CD3+CD56-NKG2C+ T cells, TCR beta repertoires were obtained.

On this clonotype itself: What it binds is not known.

Study-level results: The contribution of dominant NKG2C+ clonotypes to CD8+ T cells in a handful of donors was roughly 1.0-7.5%. Once again these clonotypes came out on top in the CD3+CD56-NKG2C+ fraction of four donors.

TCRdb reprocessed the 5' RACE reads and keeps a single row for each CDR3 protein, giving no DNA. The sample table sets out 500,000 to 700,000 distinct CDR3 sequences. The germline CDR1 and CDR2 sequences are SQVTM and ANQGSEA. The CDR3 consists of 14 residues. This chain joins TRBV29-1 and TRBJ2-4; without DNA, the TCRdb call of TRBD1 cannot be checked. This TCR was sampled from a man in his late teens or twenties in good health. Sequencing was carried out using blood T cells: a sorted CD56 or NKG2C T cell subset, CD4+ or CD8+ T cells, or bulk PBMC T cells (not recorded which). The CDR3 is CSVGRTGGVNIQYF.